This T cell receptor (beta chain) emerged from a study of OX40 agonist ivuxolimab in advanced cancers. This clone has only one observation. The repertoire was sequenced with immunoSEQ multiplex PCR; TCRdb's copy has only in-frame clones and lacks some. The sample has about 45,000 clones, approximately 84% seen once; the top ten hold 0.38%. Per the germline V gene, CDR1 is SNHLY and CDR2 is FYNNEI. CDR3 length equals 15 residues. V was cut by 3 bases and J by 1 base, with 10 bases left in between. The origin of this receptor is an adult with an advanced solid tumor such as melanoma, head and neck, liver or kidney cancer. V usage is TRBV2 and J usage is TRBJ2-1; TRBD2 might be the D (6 bases). The sample consisted of CD4+ or CD8+ T cells sorted from blood, taken in a trial of the OX40 agonist ivuxolimab. CDR3 DNA: TGTGCCAGCAGTGAGTTAGCGGAGTCCTACAATGAGCAGTTCTTC. It is translated as CASSELAESYNEQFF.